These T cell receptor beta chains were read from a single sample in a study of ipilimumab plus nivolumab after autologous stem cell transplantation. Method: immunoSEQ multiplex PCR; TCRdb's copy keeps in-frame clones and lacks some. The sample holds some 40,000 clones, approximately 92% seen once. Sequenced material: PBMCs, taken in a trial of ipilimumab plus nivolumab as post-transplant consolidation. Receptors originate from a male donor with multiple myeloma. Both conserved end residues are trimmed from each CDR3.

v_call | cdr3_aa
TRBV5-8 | ASSPITRQLNYGYT
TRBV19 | ASSKTRGETQY
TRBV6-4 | ASSPQGDSNEQF
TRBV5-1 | ASSPGTGAYGYT
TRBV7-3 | ASSSRAGRNEQY
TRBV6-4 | ASSGERGLEQF
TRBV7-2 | ASSLVGDTHQPQH
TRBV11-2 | ASSSQGRGYT
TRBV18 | ASSPDREQGYEQY
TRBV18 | ASSPLGVEQF
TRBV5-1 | ASTSTSANTGELF
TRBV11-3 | ASSRCSSGGFQETQY
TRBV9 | ASSVDPGTTNTEAF
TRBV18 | ASSPQGTGGNQPQH
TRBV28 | ASSIGTAPEAF
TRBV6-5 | ASRRNRDRAYEQY
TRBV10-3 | AVNRGYGYT
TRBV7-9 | ASSLGIVGGPLDTQY
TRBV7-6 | ASSLTMGQTSGNTIY
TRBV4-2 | ASSHPGTSVSYEQY
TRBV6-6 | ASSYRGNGNTIY
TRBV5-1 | ASSFTQAAAGGNTIY
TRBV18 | ASSPGSTNEKLF
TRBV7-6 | ASSLGSYEQY
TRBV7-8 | ASSTPVGGNYNEQF
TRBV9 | ASSVTGRGFYGYT
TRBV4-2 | ASSQEGSSGNTIY
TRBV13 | ASSRERGQGPYEQY
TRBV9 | ASSPTVERETQY
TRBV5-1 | ASRIGDEQY
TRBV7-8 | ASSYRDSLRYEQY
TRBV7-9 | ASSLFGEQY
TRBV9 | ASSGLAGGRDRGDTQY
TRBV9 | ASSVGGTASFYGYT
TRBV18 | ASSPEIGTGYEQY
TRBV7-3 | ASSFTGGPGETQY
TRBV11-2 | ASSLQRGGRDTQY
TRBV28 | ASSYTTTSGREQY
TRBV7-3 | ASSSSGSTDTQY
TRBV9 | ASSVAASTDTQY